This is a list of T cell receptor beta chains from one sample in a study of cytomegalovirus exposure and HLA in healthy donors. Assay used: immunoSEQ multiplex PCR; TCRdb lists only in-frame clones, some missing. Among some 220,000 clones, roughly 85% were seen once, and the ten largest hold around 0.22%. Sequenced material: PBMCs. Receptor source: a girl aged 2 to 9 in good health and CMV-seronegative. Each CDR3 is given with its conserved first and last residue. D genes are given only for firm matches. Only some rows state a clone size, as once, few, many or a class for expanded clones.

TRBJ1-4 NA TRBV29-1 NA CSVEGAEKLFF TGCAGCGTTGAGGGGGCTGAAAAACTGTTTTTT
TRBJ1-1 NA TRBV6-1 NA CASSELPWGAEAFF TGTGCCAGCAGTGAGTTACCCTGGGGGGCTGAAGCTTTCTTT
TRBJ2-7 once TRBV2 NA CASSLAYEQYF TGTGCCAGCAGTCTTGCCTACGAGCAGTACTTC
TRBJ1-3 NA TRBV18 TRBD1 CASSIGGGIAGNTIYF TGTGCCAGCTCAATTGGAGGGGGCATCGCTGGAAACACCATATATTTT
TRBJ1-1 NA TRBV7-9 TRBD1 CASRIRQGARGTEAFF TGTGCCAGCAGGATTCGACAGGGGGCTCGGGGCACTGAAGCTTTCTTT
TRBJ1-1 NA TRBV18 TRBD1 CASSPPGTGSNTEAFF TGTGCCAGCTCACCCCCCGGGACAGGGTCGAACACTGAAGCTTTCTTT
TRBJ1-3 once TRBV19 TRBD1 CASSIIGTGFSGNTIYF TGTGCCAGTAGTATTATAGGGACAGGATTCTCTGGAAACACCATATATTTT
TRBJ2-5 NA TRBV5-1 NA CASSLGTVVYF TGCGCCAGCAGCTTGGGGACAGTGGTGTACTTC
TRBJ2-3 NA TRBV6-4 NA CASSDSKSGADTQYF TGTGCCAGCAGTGACTCGAAGTCAGGGGCAGATACGCAGTATTTT
TRBJ2-7 NA TRBV4-2 NA CASSQDLSYEQYF TGTGCCAGCAGCCAAGACCTGAGCTACGAGCAGTACTTC
TRBJ2-5 NA TRBV5-1 NA CASSPLLGGGETQYF TGCGCCAGCAGCCCGTTATTAGGAGGCGGGGAGACCCAGTACTTC
TRBJ1-4 NA TRBV19 TRBD1 CASRQQGAIPNEKLFF TGTGCCAGTCGTCAACAGGGGGCAATCCCTAATGAAAAACTGTTTTTT
TRBJ2-1 NA TRBV5-1 TRBD2 CASSLGSSGGVRGEFF TGCGCCAGCAGCTTGGGGTCTAGCGGGGGGGTAAGGGGTGAGTTCTTC
TRBJ2-3 NA TRBV2 TRBD2 CASRTSGSTDTQYF TGTGCCAGCCGGACTAGCGGGAGTACAGATACGCAGTATTTT
TRBJ1-6 NA TRBV11-2 TRBD1 CASSRGDRINSPLHF TGTGCCAGCAGCCGGGGGGACAGGATAAATTCACCCCTCCACTTT
TRBJ1-6 NA TRBV7-9 NA CASSLSSYNSPLHF TGTGCCAGCAGCCTGAGCTCCTATAATTCACCCCTCCACTTT
TRBJ1-4 NA TRBV7-9 NA CASSDRGATNEKLFF TGTGCCAGCAGTGACCGGGGGGCAACTAATGAAAAACTGTTTTTT
TRBJ2-3 NA TRBV28 NA CAPRPIIATDTQYF TGTGCCCCTAGGCCCATCATCGCCACAGATACGCAGTATTTT
TRBJ2-7 NA TRBV6-1 NA CATINAASYEQYF TGTGCCACCATCAATGCCGCGTCCTACGAGCAGTACTTC
TRBJ1-1 NA TRBV10-3 NA CAISEQGATEAFF TGTGCCATCAGTGAACAGGGAGCCACTGAAGCTTTCTTT
TRBJ2-5 NA TRBV10-3 TRBD1 CATQGAPQETQYF TGTGCCACCCAGGGGGCCCCCCAAGAGACCCAGTACTTC
TRBJ2-3 NA TRBV9 TRBD2 CASSAGKGLEKGTDTQYF TGTGCCAGCAGCGCGGGTAAGGGACTAGAAAAGGGAACAGATACGCAGTATTTT
TRBJ2-2 NA TRBV5-4 TRBD2 CASSLGLAGGIGELFF TGTGCCAGCAGCTTAGGACTAGCGGGAGGGATCGGGGAGCTGTTTTTT
TRBJ1-5 NA TRBV6-5 TRBD1 CASTLHRGAHQPQHF TGTGCCAGCACCCTCCACAGGGGAGCACATCAGCCCCAGCATTTT
TRBJ2-7 NA TRBV11-2 NA CASNQASTRREQYF TGTGCCAGCAACCAGGCTTCGACTAGGCGCGAGCAGTACTTC
TRBJ2-5 NA TRBV6-1 TRBD2 CASSDRTSGRGKEETQYF TGTGCCAGCAGTGATCGGACTAGCGGGAGGGGTAAGGAAGAGACCCAGTACTTC
TRBJ2-3 few TRBV5-1 NA CASSLGSTDTQYF TGCGCCAGCAGCTTGGGTAGTACAGATACGCAGTATTTT
TRBJ2-1 NA TRBV6-6 NA CASSYSKLGRSDEQFF TGTGCCAGCAGTTACTCGAAACTAGGTCGTTCCGATGAGCAGTTCTTC
TRBJ2-1 NA TRBV2 TRBD1 CASSEPTGKGIYNEQFF TGTGCCAGCAGTGAACCGACAGGGAAAGGGATTTACAATGAGCAGTTCTTC